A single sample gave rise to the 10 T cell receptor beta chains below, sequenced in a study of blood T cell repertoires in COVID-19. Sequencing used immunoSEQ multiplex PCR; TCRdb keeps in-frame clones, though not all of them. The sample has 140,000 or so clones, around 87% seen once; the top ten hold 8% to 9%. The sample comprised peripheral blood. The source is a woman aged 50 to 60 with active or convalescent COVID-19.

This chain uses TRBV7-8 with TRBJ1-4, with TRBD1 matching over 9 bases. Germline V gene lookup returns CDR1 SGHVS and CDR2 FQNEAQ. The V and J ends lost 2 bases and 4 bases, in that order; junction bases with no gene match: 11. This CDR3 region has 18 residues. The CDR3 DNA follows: TGTGCCAGCAGCTTAACGTCCCGGGACAGGGTAGATAATGAAAAACTGTTTTTT. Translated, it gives CASSLTSRDRVDNEKLFF.

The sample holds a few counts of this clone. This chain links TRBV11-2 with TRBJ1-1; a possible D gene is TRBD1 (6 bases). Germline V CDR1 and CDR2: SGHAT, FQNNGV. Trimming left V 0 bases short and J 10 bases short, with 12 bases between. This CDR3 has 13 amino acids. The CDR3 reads CASSLESGGRAFF. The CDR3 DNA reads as TGTGCCAGCAGCTTAGAATCGGGGGGGCGAGCTTTCTTT.

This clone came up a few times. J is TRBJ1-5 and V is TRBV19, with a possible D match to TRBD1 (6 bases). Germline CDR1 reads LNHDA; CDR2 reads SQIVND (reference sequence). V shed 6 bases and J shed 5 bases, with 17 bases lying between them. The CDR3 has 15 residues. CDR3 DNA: TGTGCCAGTAGGTACAGTTCGAACAGGGATCAGCCCCAGCATTTT. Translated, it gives CASRYSSNRDQPQHF.

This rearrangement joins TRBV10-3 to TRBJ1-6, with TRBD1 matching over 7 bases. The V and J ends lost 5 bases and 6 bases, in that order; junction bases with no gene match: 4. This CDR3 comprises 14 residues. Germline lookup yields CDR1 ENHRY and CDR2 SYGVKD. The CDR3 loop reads CAISQTGSNSPLHF. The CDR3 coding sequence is TGTGCCATCAGTCAGACAGGGAGTAATTCACCCCTCCACTTT.

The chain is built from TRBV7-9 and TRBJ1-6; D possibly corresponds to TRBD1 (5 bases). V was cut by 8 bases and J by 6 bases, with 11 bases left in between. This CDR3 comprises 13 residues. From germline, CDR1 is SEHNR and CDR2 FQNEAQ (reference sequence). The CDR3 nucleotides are TGTGCCAGCGTATCCGGGGGTAATTCACCCCTCCACTTT. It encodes CASVSGGNSPLHF.

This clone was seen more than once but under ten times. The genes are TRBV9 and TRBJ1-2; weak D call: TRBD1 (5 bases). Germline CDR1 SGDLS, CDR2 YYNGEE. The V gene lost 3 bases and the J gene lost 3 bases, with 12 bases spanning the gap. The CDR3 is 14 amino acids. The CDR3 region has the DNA TGTGCCAGCAGCGCTCAAACAGGTGACTATGGCTACACCTTC. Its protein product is CASSAQTGDYGYTF.

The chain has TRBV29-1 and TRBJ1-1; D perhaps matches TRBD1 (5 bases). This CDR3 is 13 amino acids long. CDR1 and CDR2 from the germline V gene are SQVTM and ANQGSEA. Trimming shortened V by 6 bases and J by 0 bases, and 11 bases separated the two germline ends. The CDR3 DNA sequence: TGCAGCGTCCTGGGACTGATGAACACTGAAGCTTTCTTT. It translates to CSVLGLMNTEAFF. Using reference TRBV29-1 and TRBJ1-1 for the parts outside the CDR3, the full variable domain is SAVISQKPSRDICQRGTSLTIQCQVDSQVTMMFWYRQQPGQSLTLIATANQGSEATYESGFVIDKFPISRPNLTFSTLTVSNMSPEDSSIYLCSVLGLMNTEAFFGQGTRLTVV.

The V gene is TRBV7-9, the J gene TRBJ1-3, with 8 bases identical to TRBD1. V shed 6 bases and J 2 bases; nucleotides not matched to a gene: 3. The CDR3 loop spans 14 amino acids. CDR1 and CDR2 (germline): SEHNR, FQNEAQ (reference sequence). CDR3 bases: TGTGCCAGCAGACCACAGGGGGCTGGAAACACCATATATTTT. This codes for CASRPQGAGNTIYF.

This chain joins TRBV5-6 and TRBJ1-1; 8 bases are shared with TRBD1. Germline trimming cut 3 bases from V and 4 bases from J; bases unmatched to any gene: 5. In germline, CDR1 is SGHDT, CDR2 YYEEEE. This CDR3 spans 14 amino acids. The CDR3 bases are TGTGCCAGCAGCTATAGGACAGGGATCACTGAAGCTTTCTTT. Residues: CASSYRTGITEAFF.

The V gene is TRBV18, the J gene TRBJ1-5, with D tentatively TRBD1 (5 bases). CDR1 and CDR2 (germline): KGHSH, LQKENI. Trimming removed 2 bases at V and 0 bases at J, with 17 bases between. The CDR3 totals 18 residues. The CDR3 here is CASSPYRRDLNSNQPQHF. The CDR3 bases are TGTGCCAGCTCACCATACCGCCGGGACTTGAATAGCAATCAGCCCCAGCATTTT.